Given below is one T cell receptor (beta chain) in context. Antigen unknown. V was pared by 2 bases and J by 4 bases, with 22 bases between. The CDR3 runs 18 residues. CDR1 is SGDLS, CDR2 YYNGEE, per germline. This entry comes from a study of T cell responses to AZD1222 COVID-19 vaccine. Findings and caveats of the study: Across the whole spike, CD4 TCRs peaked at regions 160-218 and 743-854. None of the repertoires were sampled until the peak T cell response had passed.

Libraries were prepared by immunoSEQ multiplex PCR; TCRdb keeps only in-frame clonotypes and omits some of them. The data contain some 150,000 clones, around 87% of them singletons. Pooling was applied to second doses at about 4 or about 12 weeks. The chain employs TRBV9 and TRBJ2-1; D is possibly TRBD2 (6 bases). The sequence derives from an adult who received the AZD1222 COVID-19 vaccine. Sequenced material: peripheral blood, taken 28 days after the second AZD1222 dose. CDR3 loop: CASSVGDFAQFLYNEQFF. CDR3 coding DNA: TGTGCCAGCAGCGTTGGGGACTTTGCCCAATTTTTGTACAATGAGCAGTTCTTC.